Presented here are 3 T cell receptor beta chains from one specimen sequenced in a study of T cell responses to AZD1222 COVID-19 vaccine. Assay: immunoSEQ multiplex PCR; the TCRdb copy retains only in-frame clones and omits some. Seen here are 150,000 or so clones, 90% to 95% observed once, and the top ten hold roughly 4.7%. The sequenced sample was peripheral blood, obtained on day 0 of AZD1222 vaccination. These receptors were taken from an adult in good health.

This clone was seen more than once but under ten times. V gene TRBV3-1 (or the pseudogene TRBV3-2) combines with J gene TRBJ1-2, with D tentatively TRBD1 (5 bases). CDR1 and CDR2 from the germline V gene are LGHDT and YNNKEL (reference sequence). The CDR3 extends over 17 amino acids. The V gene lost 4 bases and the J gene lost 0 bases, with 18 bases spanning the gap. The chain's CDR3 is CASSRIYSDRTNYGYTF. The CDR3 nucleotides read TGTGCCAGCAGCCGCATATACTCAGACAGAACTAACTATGGCTACACCTTC.

This chain connects TRBV6-5 to TRBJ2-7, with D perhaps given as TRBD1 or TRBD2 (5 bases each). The length of the CDR3 is 15 residues. V was shortened by 2 bases and J by 6 bases, with 17 bases between the two germline ends. CDR1 and CDR2 (germline): MNHEY, SVGAGI. The CDR3 loop reads CASSYRLGPSGEQYF. The CDR3 nucleotides are TGTGCCAGCAGTTACAGGTTGGGGCCAAGCGGCGAGCAGTACTTC.

The J gene is TRBJ2-1, the V gene TRBV4-2; 8 nucleotides match TRBD2. V shed 3 bases and J 5 bases; nucleotides not matched to a gene: 6. CDR3 length equals 15 residues. Germline CDR1 reads LGHNA; CDR2 reads YNFKEQ. In nucleotides, the CDR3 is TGTGCCAGCAGCCATACCGGGACTAGTAACAATGAGCAGTTCTTC. It translates to CASSHTGTSNNEQFF.